This entry lists 23 T cell receptor beta chains sequenced from one sample in a study of radiation and T cells in renal cell carcinoma. This sample's time point: blood 4 weeks post-SBRT, at nephrectomy. The treatment: 15 Gy SBRT to primary tumor, nephrectomy 4 weeks later. Clones were read by immunoSEQ multiplex PCR, and TCRdb kept only the in-frame ones, dropping some. Among some 150,000 clones listed, about 86% were seen once. The starting material was blood, obtained from a patient whose treatment included radiotherapy and nephrectomy. The receptors shown here come from a woman aged 50 to 60 with renal cell carcinoma.

This chain uses TRBV28 with TRBJ2-2; tentative D call: TRBD2 (5 bases). CDR3 length equals 16 residues. The germline gives CDR1 MDHEN, CDR2 SYDVKM. V gave up 2 bases and J gave up 0 bases, with 10 bases separating them. The CDR3 nucleotides read TGTGCCAGCAGTTTAGTAGCGCCCGCGAACACCGGGGAGCTGTTTTTT. Translation gives CASSLVAPANTGELFF.

The chain is built from TRBV10-2 and TRBJ2-2, with 9 bases lining up with TRBD2. The junction had 6 bases not matched to a gene; V was cut back by 0 bases and J by 4 bases. This CDR3 is built from 17 residues. CDR1 and CDR2 (germline): WSHSY, SAAADI. The CDR3 here is CASSESGSGSITGELFF. The CDR3 region has the DNA TGCGCCAGCAGTGAGTCAGGTAGCGGGAGTATCACCGGGGAGCTGTTTTTT.

The J gene is TRBJ2-3, the V gene TRBV5-1; D uncertain. Germline-derived CDR1 and CDR2 are SGHRS and YFSETQ. The CDR3 extends over 16 amino acids. Trimming cost V 0 bases and J 0 bases, with 11 bases left between them. The CDR3 region is CASSLAPATSTDTQYF. The CDR3 DNA follows: TGCGCCAGCAGCTTGGCCCCCGCAACTAGCACAGATACGCAGTATTTT.

This sequence joins TRBV30 and TRBJ1-5; the D gene is possibly TRBD1 (5 bases). CDR1 and CDR2 from the germline V gene are GTSNPN and SVGIG (reference sequence). The ends were cut back, 1 base at V and 1 base at J, with 20 bases in the middle. The CDR3 is made up of 18 amino acids. The CDR3 here is CAWSAVRLGVGSNQPQHF. The DNA for the CDR3 is TGTGCCTGGAGTGCGGTCCGTTTAGGGGTCGGGAGCAATCAGCCCCAGCATTTT.

This chain joins TRBV7-2 and TRBJ1-2; 8 bases are shared with TRBD1. Trimming removed 5 bases from V and 1 base from J; junction bases left unmatched: 9. This CDR3 region has 16 residues. Germline V CDR1 and CDR2: SGHTA, FQGNSA. CDR3 nucleotide sequence: TGTGCCAGCAGCCCTCGACGGACAGGGTATAACTATGGCTACACCTTC. Its protein is CASSPRRTGYNYGYTF.

V usage is TRBV5-4 and J usage is TRBJ1-6; D is ambiguous. Germline CDR1 SGHNT, CDR2 YYREEE (reference sequence). Trimming took off 0 bases at V and 5 bases at J, with 9 bases between the two ends. This CDR3 has 15 amino acids. CDR3 in DNA: TGTGCCAGCAGCTTGGGTGGGCCTCATAATTCACCCCTCCACTTT. It specifies CASSLGGPHNSPLHF. The full variable domain, rest sourced from reference TRBV5-4 and TRBJ1-6, is ETGVTQSPTHLIKTRGQQVTLRCSSQSGHNTVSWYQQALGQGPQFIFQYYREEENGRGNFPPRFSGLQFPNYSSELNVNALELDDSALYLCASSLGGPHNSPLHFGNGTRLTVT.

The CDR3 reads CASSLRRATGELFF. In nucleotides, the CDR3 is TGTGCCAGCAGCTTACGCAGGGCCACCGGGGAGCTGTTTTTT. The V gene is TRBV7-2, the J gene TRBJ2-2, with D possibly being TRBD1 (5 bases). CDR3 size: 14 residues. Germline-derived CDR1 and CDR2 are SGHTA and FQGNSA. The germline V and J ends were trimmed by 2 bases and 4 bases, with 8 bases remaining between them.

J is TRBJ2-1 and V is TRBV25-1; D unclear. The CDR3 spans 12 residues. The germline V and J ends were trimmed by 4 bases and 10 bases, with 11 bases remaining between them. Per germline, CDR1 MGHDK and CDR2 SYGVNS. CDR3 nucleotide sequence: TGTGCCAGCAGTGGACACGGCTTCGAGCAGTTCTTC. Protein sequence: CASSGHGFEQFF. Combining the CDR3 with reference TRBV25-1 and TRBJ2-1 gives the whole variable domain EADIYQTPRYLVIGTGKKITLECSQTMGHDKMYWYQQDPGMELHLIHYSYGVNSTEKGDLSSESTVSRIRTEHFPLTLESARPSHTSQYLCASSGHGFEQFFGPGTRLTVL.

V gene TRBV7-2 combines with J gene TRBJ2-1, with D perhaps TRBD2 (6 bases). The V gene lost 5 bases and the J gene lost 16 bases, with 24 bases spanning the gap. This CDR3 contains 14 residues. The germline V gene has CDR1 SGHTA and CDR2 FQGNSA. The CDR3 sequence is CASSGLRGDDGSFF. CDR3 nucleotides: TGTGCCAGCAGCGGGCTCCGCGGGGATGATGGAAGTTTCTTC. Full variable domain (missing parts from reference TRBV7-2 and TRBJ2-1): GAGVSQSPSNKVTEKGKDVELRCDPISGHTALYWYRQSLGQGLEFLIYFQGNSAPDKSGLPSDRFSAERTGGSVSTLTIQRTQQEDSAVYLCASSGLRGDDGSFFGPGTRLTVL.

The chain uses TRBV7-9 and TRBJ2-1; the match to TRBD2 covers 9 bases. V shed 3 bases, J shed 5 bases, and the junction held 5 bases outside the gene matches. Germline V CDR1 and CDR2: SEHNR, FQNEAQ (reference sequence). The CDR3 runs 15 residues. The chain's CDR3 is CASSFGTSPNNEQFF. The CDR3, as DNA: TGTGCCAGCAGCTTTGGGACTAGCCCGAACAATGAGCAGTTCTTC.

The J gene is TRBJ1-5, the V gene TRBV5-1; D gene unclear. CDR1 is SGHRS, CDR2 YFSETQ, per germline. This CDR3 region has 14 residues. The V end lost 4 bases, the J end lost 6 bases, and 14 bases lay between the germline ends. The DNA for the CDR3 is TGCGCCAGCAGCCCACGTGGAGGACTTCAGCCCCAGCATTTT. The encoded protein is CASSPRGGLQPQHF.

This chain connects TRBV5-5 to TRBJ2-7; TRBD1 matches at 7 bases. The CDR3 consists of 14 residues. Unmatched junction bases numbered 12, after V lost 6 bases and J lost 6 bases. Germline lookup yields CDR1 SGHKS and CDR2 YYEKEE (reference sequence). CDR3: CASISGTVGSEQYF. CDR3 bases: TGTGCCAGCATCTCCGGGACAGTCGGTAGCGAGCAGTACTTC.

The chain carries TRBV2 and TRBJ1-5; D is undetermined. V was pared by 10 bases and J by 2 bases, with 15 bases between. Germline CDR1 is SNHLY and CDR2 is FYNNEI. The CDR3 sequence is 14 residues long. The CDR3 protein is CAIGGLRGNQPQHF. CDR3 bases: TGTGCCATAGGCGGACTTCGGGGCAATCAGCCCCAGCATTTT.

The chain couples TRBV25-1 to TRBJ1-2, with TRBD1 as a possible D gene (5 bases). With 2 bases removed from V and 5 bases from J, the gap between germline ends came to 15 bases. CDR1 is MGHDK and CDR2 is SYGVNS in the germline V gene. CDR3 length: 15 residues. The DNA for the CDR3 is TGTGCCAGCAGTGAACCTAACGTGGGGACTTATGGCTACACCTTC. Its translation is CASSEPNVGTYGYTF.

The chain has TRBV4-3 and TRBJ2-3; unclear D gene. Germline-derived CDR1 and CDR2 are LGHNA and YSLEER. This CDR3 region has 13 residues. V lost 3 bases and J 4 bases, leaving 8 bases between the germline ends. Here the CDR3 reads CASSHPKADTQYF. CDR3 sequence (DNA): TGCGCCAGCAGCCACCCGAAGGCAGATACGCAGTATTTT.

This clone was seen a handful of times. V usage is TRBV4-3 and J usage is TRBJ1-6; 12 bases are shared with TRBD1. The germline V gene encodes CDR1 LGHNA and CDR2 YSLEER. The CDR3 loop spans 17 amino acids. The V gene end was trimmed by 0 bases and the J gene end by 7 bases; junction bases not matched to a gene: 4. CDR3 region: CASSQEIGTGGNSPLHF. CDR3 in DNA: TGCGCCAGCAGCCAAGAAATTGGGACAGGGGGCAATTCACCCCTCCACTTT.

The chain combines TRBV10-1 with TRBJ1-5; tentative D call: TRBD1 (5 bases). Germline V gene data show CDR1 as WNHNN and CDR2 as SYGVQD (reference sequence). Trimming removed 7 bases at V and 0 bases at J, with 10 bases between. CDR3 size: 14 residues. This CDR3 is CASMNRYSNQPQHF. The DNA of the CDR3 is TGCGCCAGCATGAACAGGTATAGCAATCAGCCCCAGCATTTT.

This chain connects TRBV19 to TRBJ2-5; possible D gene TRBD2, 6 bases. Trimming shortened V by 6 bases and J by 0 bases, and 23 bases separated the two germline ends. Germline CDR1 LNHDA, CDR2 SQIVND (reference sequence). The CDR3 is 18 amino acids. Here the CDR3 reads CASSSQSRETLYQETQYF. For the CDR3, the DNA is TGTGCCAGTAGCTCACAGTCCCGGGAGACCTTGTACCAAGAGACCCAGTACTTC.

V usage is TRBV7-2 and J usage is TRBJ1-2, with no clear D. The CDR3 is 13 amino acids. Between the trimmed V and J ends, which lost 4 bases and 4 bases, there was a span of 10 bases. Germline lookup yields CDR1 SGHTA and CDR2 FQGNSA. The CDR3 nucleotides are TGTGCCAGCAGCTCTTTGGGGTCCTATGGCTACACCTTC. As protein: CASSSLGSYGYTF.

The gene calls are TRBV27 and TRBJ2-1; D gene unclear. Germline V gene lookup returns CDR1 MNHEY and CDR2 SMNVEV (reference sequence). Trimming pared 3 bases from V and 0 bases from J, leaving 3 bases between. This CDR3 region has 13 residues. In DNA form, the CDR3 reads TGTGCCAGCAGTTTGAACTCCTACAATGAGCAGTTCTTC. It translates to CASSLNSYNEQFF.

The rearrangement joins TRBV5-1 to TRBJ1-2; unclear D gene. Germline V lookup: CDR1 SGHRS, CDR2 YFSETQ. Between the trimmed V and J ends, which lost 0 bases and 0 bases, there was a span of 9 bases. CDR3 length: 15 amino acids. The CDR3 loop reads CASSLAPGSNYGYTF. DNA for the CDR3: TGCGCCAGCAGCTTGGCACCAGGTTCTAACTATGGCTACACCTTC.

The rearrangement joins TRBV27 to TRBJ2-3, with D unclear. CDR1 MNHEY and CDR2 SMNVEV come from the germline V gene (reference sequence). V was shortened by 3 bases and J by 0 bases, with 7 bases between the two germline ends. The CDR3 consists of 14 residues. The CDR3 nucleotides read TGTGCCAGCAGTTTTTCTGGGAGCACAGATACGCAGTATTTT. Its protein product is CASSFSGSTDTQYF.

CDR3 amino acids: CASSFPGLGYNEQFF. CDR3 bases: TGTGCCAGCAGCTTCCCGGGACTAGGATACAATGAGCAGTTCTTC. The rearrangement joins TRBV7-9 to TRBJ2-1, with 8 bases fitting TRBD2. Looked up from germline, CDR1 is SEHNR and CDR2 is FQNEAQ (reference sequence). Trimming at V came to 3 bases and at J to 4 bases, leaving 5 bases not matched to a gene. This CDR3 has 15 residues. The whole variable domain, filled in from reference TRBV7-9 and TRBJ2-1, reads DTGVSQNPRHKITKRGQNVTFRCDPISEHNRLYWYRQTLGQGPEFLTYFQNEAQLEKSRLLSDRFSAERPKGSFSTLEIQRTEQGDSAMYLCASSFPGLGYNEQFFGPGTRLTVL.